Below are 27 T cell receptor beta chains sequenced from a single sample in a study of blood T cell repertoires in COVID-19. Measured with immunoSEQ multiplex PCR; TCRdb has only the in-frame clones, and not every one. Of around 150,000 clones in the sample, about 85% were seen once. The sequenced sample was peripheral blood. The receptors here all came from a man aged 40-49 years with acute or convalescent COVID-19.

V and J are TRBV2 and TRBJ2-7; no definite D call. CDR3 length equals 13 residues. V lost 3 bases to trimming and J lost 1 base, with 7 bases between them. Per germline, CDR1 SNHLY and CDR2 FYNNEI. This chain's CDR3 is CASSDGQSYEQYF. The DNA of the CDR3 is TGTGCCAGCAGTGATGGTCAGTCCTACGAGCAGTACTTC.

This chain joins TRBV2 and TRBJ1-5, with 9 bases fitting TRBD1. The V segment lost 8 bases and the J segment 6 bases; nucleotides outside the gene matches: 8. CDR3 length: 14 amino acids. The germline V gene encodes CDR1 SNHLY and CDR2 FYNNEI. The CDR3 loop reads CASGTGGSSQPQHF. DNA of the CDR3: TGTGCCAGCGGAACAGGGGGCTCGAGTCAGCCCCAGCATTTT. Full variable domain (outside the CDR3, taken from reference TRBV2 and TRBJ1-5): EPEVTQTPSHQVTQMGQEVILRCVPISNHLYFYWYRQILGQKVEFLVSFYNNEISEKSEIFDDQFSVERPDGSNFTLKIRSTKLEDSAMYFCASGTGGSSQPQHFGDGTRLSIL.

The chain combines TRBV9 with TRBJ2-1, with 8 bases fitting TRBD2. This CDR3 contains 17 residues. Unmatched junction bases numbered 9, after V lost 0 bases and J lost 4 bases. Looked up from germline, CDR1 is SGDLS and CDR2 is YYNGEE. The CDR3 reads CASSVEGAGALYNEQFF. The DNA of the CDR3 is TGTGCCAGCAGCGTAGAAGGAGCGGGGGCCCTATACAATGAGCAGTTCTTC.

The rearrangement joins TRBV7-6 to TRBJ1-3, with D possibly matching TRBD1 (5 bases). Trimming left V 1 base short and J 4 bases short, with 14 bases between. CDR3 length: 16 residues. Germline V CDR1 and CDR2: SGHVS, FNYEAQ. The CDR3 sequence: CASSLGTLALGNTIYF. The CDR3 nucleotides are TGTGCCAGCAGCTTAGGGACACTCGCTCTGGGAAACACCATATATTTT. The variable domain in full, completed from reference TRBV7-6 and TRBJ1-3, reads GAGVSQSPRYKVTKRGQDVALRCDPISGHVSLYWYRQALGQGPEFLTYFNYEAQQDKSGLPNDRFSAERPEGSISTLTIQRTEQRDSAMYRCASSLGTLALGNTIYFGEGSWLTVV.

This sequence joins TRBV27 and TRBJ1-1; D is uncertain. Germline CDR1 reads MNHEY; CDR2 reads SMNVEV (reference sequence). Trimming took off 3 bases at V and 1 base at J, with 9 bases between the two ends. The CDR3 is 14 residues long. The CDR3 sequence is CASSFWRTNTEAFF. CDR3 sequence (DNA): TGTGCCAGCAGTTTTTGGAGGACGAACACTGAAGCTTTCTTT.

The chain joins TRBV5-6 to TRBJ1-1; maybe TRBD1 (5 bases). The CDR3 runs to 16 residues. CDR1 SGHDT and CDR2 YYEEEE come from the germline V gene. Trimming left V 2 bases short and J 0 bases short, with 14 bases between. The CDR3, as DNA: TGTGCCAGCAGCTTATTAGACAGAATCATGAACACTGAAGCTTTCTTT. Translation gives CASSLLDRIMNTEAFF.

The chain combines TRBV10-3 with TRBJ2-7; tentative D call: TRBD2 (6 bases). V lost 0 bases, J lost 7 bases, and 13 bases lay in between. Germline V lookup: CDR1 ENHRY, CDR2 SYGVKD. The CDR3 extends over 14 amino acids. For the CDR3, the DNA is TGTGCCATCAGTGAGTCCGGGGGTAAAAAAGAGCAGTACTTC. It translates to CAISESGGKKEQYF.

The genes are TRBV5-4 and TRBJ2-5; maybe TRBD2 (5 bases). Germline CDR1 SGHNT, CDR2 YYREEE (reference sequence). Deletions cut 0 bases from V and 7 bases from J, with 10 bases between. This CDR3 is built from 13 residues. CDR3 loop: CASSLAKGGTQYF. DNA of the CDR3: TGTGCCAGCAGCTTGGCGAAAGGAGGGACCCAGTACTTC.

This chain uses TRBV18 with TRBJ2-7; TRBD1 aligns across 12 bases. There are 13 residues in the CDR3. With V trimmed by 5 bases and J by 5 bases, 1 base remained unmatched. Germline CDR1 KGHSH, CDR2 LQKENI. The CDR3 DNA sequence: TGTGCCAGCTCAGGGACAGGGGGCAACGAGCAGTACTTC. Translated, it gives CASSGTGGNEQYF.

This clone was picked up one time. This chain uses TRBV4-1 with TRBJ1-4; TRBD1 matches 9 bases. This CDR3 has 19 amino acids. Germline CDR1 MGHRA, CDR2 YSYEKL. The junction had 20 bases not matched to a gene; V was cut back by 4 bases and J by 8 bases. CDR3 region: CASSRLSTGQGGIGEKLFF. DNA of the CDR3: TGCGCCAGCAGCCGCCTGAGTACGGGACAGGGTGGGATAGGGGAAAAACTGTTTTTT.

V is TRBV27 and J is TRBJ2-3; D uncertain. The CDR3 runs 11 residues. The germline V gene encodes CDR1 MNHEY and CDR2 SMNVEV (reference sequence). V dropped 5 bases and J dropped 6 bases, with 6 bases sitting between them. The CDR3 sequence is CASSLRDTQYF. CDR3 sequence (DNA): TGTGCCAGCAGTCTCCGGGATACGCAGTATTTT.

The genes are TRBV9 and TRBJ2-5, with TRBD2 matching over 10 bases. In germline, CDR1 is SGDLS, CDR2 YYNGEE. V lost 3 bases, J lost 4 bases, and 0 bases stayed unmatched. This CDR3 has 13 amino acids. CDR3 loop: CASSASGGETQYF. DNA of the CDR3: TGTGCCAGCAGCGCTAGCGGGGGAGAGACCCAGTACTTC.

The V call is TRBV5-1, the J call TRBJ1-1; D remains ambiguous. Germline V gene data show CDR1 as SGHRS and CDR2 as YFSETQ. Trimming pared 0 bases from V and 11 bases from J, leaving 11 bases between. The length of the CDR3 is 12 residues. CDR3 in amino acids: CASSLGTHGAFF. The CDR3 bases are TGCGCCAGCAGCTTGGGCACCCACGGGGCTTTCTTT.

This clone was observed a few times. At the DNA level, this CDR3 is encoded by other sequences in the same sample as well. The chain uses TRBV7-9 and TRBJ2-2, with unresolved D. V lost 5 bases, J lost 4 bases, and 11 bases lay in between. Per germline, CDR1 SEHNR and CDR2 FQNEAQ (reference sequence). The CDR3 loop spans 14 amino acids. The CDR3 coding sequence is TGTGCCAGCAGCCCACGAGGCTTCACCGGGGAGCTGTTTTTT. Protein sequence: CASSPRGFTGELFF. The full variable domain, completed using reference TRBV7-9 and TRBJ2-2, is DTGVSQNPRHKITKRGQNVTFRCDPISEHNRLYWYRQTLGQGPEFLTYFQNEAQLEKSRLLSDRFSAERPKGSFSTLEIQRTEQGDSAMYLCASSPRGFTGELFFGEGSRLTVL.

The chain uses TRBV9 and TRBJ1-1, with 11 bases fitting TRBD1. V lost 5 bases, J lost 1 base, and 1 base stayed unmatched. The CDR3 loop spans 14 amino acids. The germline gives CDR1 SGDLS, CDR2 YYNGEE. The CDR3 DNA reads as TGTGCCAGCAGTGGGACAGGGGGGAACACTGAAGCTTTCTTT. Amino acid sequence: CASSGTGGNTEAFF.

This clone was seen only a few times. The chain joins TRBV7-9 to TRBJ1-2; D call uncertain. V was cut by 5 bases and J by 3 bases, with 7 bases left in between. The CDR3 is 12 amino acids. Germline V lookup: CDR1 SEHNR, CDR2 FQNEAQ (reference sequence). The CDR3 coding sequence is TGTGCCAGCAGCCGCGGGGACTATGGCTACACCTTC. It codes for CASSRGDYGYTF.

This clone was counted many times. The CDR3 nucleotides are TGTGCCAGCAGGACAGGGGAATATCAGCCCCAGCATTTT. Amino acid sequence: CASRTGEYQPQHF. The rearrangement links TRBV12-3 or TRBV12-4 to TRBJ1-5; 8 bases match TRBD1. The CDR3 has 13 amino acids. With 6 bases clipped from V and 5 bases from J, the junction kept 3 bases outside the gene matches.

The chain combines TRBV6-5 with TRBJ2-7; weak D call: TRBD1 (5 bases). CDR1 is MNHEY, CDR2 SVGAGI, per germline. The ends were cut back, 9 bases at V and 0 bases at J, with 15 bases in the middle. This CDR3 has 14 amino acids. The CDR3 bases are TGTGCCAGGACAGCTCTATCTGGCTCCTACGAGCAGTACTTC. Translated, it gives CARTALSGSYEQYF.

The genes are TRBV6-6 and TRBJ1-1, with unresolved D. The length of the CDR3 is 13 residues. Trimming took 2 bases from V and 3 from J, leaving 7 bases between them. The germline V gene has CDR1 MNHNY and CDR2 SVGAGI (reference sequence). The CDR3, as DNA: TGTGCCAGCAGTTACGAGTCGGACACTGAAGCTTTCTTT. Translated, it gives CASSYESDTEAFF.

The gene calls are TRBV6-5 and TRBJ2-5; tentatively, D is TRBD2 (5 bases). From germline, CDR1 is MNHEY and CDR2 SVGAGI. The V end was cut by 3 bases, the J end by 2 bases, with 13 bases between. CDR3 length: 15 residues. The CDR3 spells CASSYDRGPQETQYF. As DNA, the CDR3 is TGTGCCAGCAGTTATGATAGAGGGCCTCAAGAGACCCAGTACTTC.

This chain joins TRBV18 and TRBJ1-1; D is ambiguous. Germline CDR1 is KGHSH and CDR2 is LQKENI. Trimming left V 2 bases short and J 0 bases short, with 13 bases between. This CDR3 spans 16 amino acids. CDR3 nucleotide sequence: TGTGCCAGCTCACCATCCTCGTTCAACATGAACACTGAAGCTTTCTTT. Its protein product is CASSPSSFNMNTEAFF.

This chain uses TRBV14 with TRBJ1-1; D perhaps matches TRBD1 (5 bases). The CDR3 totals 13 residues. V dropped 2 bases and J dropped 4 bases, with 8 bases sitting between them. Germline V gene sequence: CDR1 SGHDN, CDR2 FVKESK. CDR3 amino acids: CASSQLTVTEAFF. The CDR3 DNA is TGTGCCAGCAGCCAATTGACAGTCACTGAAGCTTTCTTT.

The chain carries TRBV5-1 and TRBJ2-5; D gene ambiguous. CDR3 length: 14 residues. Germline values: CDR1 SGHRS, CDR2 YFSETQ. The V end lost 1 base, the J end lost 1 base, and 8 bases lay between the germline ends. DNA of the CDR3: TGCGCCAGCAGCTTGATAGCTGGCCAAGAGACCCAGTACTTC. The encoded protein is CASSLIAGQETQYF.

The rearrangement uses TRBV6-1 and TRBJ1-6; D is possibly TRBD1 (6 bases). V was pared by 3 bases and J by 9 bases, with 9 bases between. The V gene's germline CDR1 is MNHNS and CDR2 SASEGT. The CDR3 spans 13 residues. CDR3 sequence: CASSDKQGSPLHF. CDR3 nucleotide sequence: TGTGCCAGCAGTGACAAACAGGGTTCACCCCTCCACTTT.

This chain links TRBV4-1 with TRBJ1-1, with 8 bases matching TRBD1. V was clipped by 2 bases and J by 5 bases; unmatched bases: 7. Looked up from germline, CDR1 is MGHRA and CDR2 is YSYEKL. The CDR3 spans 15 residues. CDR3 coding DNA: TGCGCCAGCAGCCAATTGGACAGGGAGGGGACTGAAGCTTTCTTT. It encodes CASSQLDREGTEAFF.

V gene TRBV6-6 combines with J gene TRBJ2-1, with D possibly being TRBD1 (6 bases). Germline V gene lookup returns CDR1 MNHNY and CDR2 SVGAGI (reference sequence). Trimming cost V 7 bases and J 5 bases, with 15 bases left between them. This CDR3 spans 14 amino acids. CDR3 DNA: TGTGCCAGCAAAAGGGACAATCTTGACAATGAGCAGTTCTTC. It encodes CASKRDNLDNEQFF.

This chain connects TRBV5-1 to TRBJ1-5; TRBD1 is a possible D gene (5 bases). Germline CDR1 reads SGHRS; CDR2 reads YFSETQ. The CDR3 consists of 16 residues. The V gene lost 4 bases and the J gene lost 0 bases, with 14 bases spanning the gap. The CDR3 DNA is TGCGCCAGCAGCCCAGGGAACGCGTATAGCAATCAGCCCCAGCATTTT. Protein product: CASSPGNAYSNQPQHF.